This TCR beta chain was documented in a study of cytotoxic CD8 clonotypes in ibrutinib-treated CLL. Background on the study: With a range of 6 to 36, the median treatment time before response samples were taken was about twelve months. Overall study results and limits: Among the clonotypes, public ones were uncommon and contracted or held stable on treatment. An increase in clonality occurred at ibrutinib response, followed by a return toward baseline at progression.

For this clone: Its antigen remains unknown.

The CDR3 loop spans 15 amino acids. The V and J ends lost 4 bases and 4 bases, in that order; junction bases with no gene match: 7. The germline V gene has CDR1 MNHNS and CDR2 SASEGT. Target depth was 1 in 200,000 to 1 in 1 million T cells, about 10x per clonotype. Using immunoSEQ multiplex PCR, the repertoire was profiled, and TCRdb retains in-frame clones only, with some absent. Of some 200,000 clones in the sample, about four fifths were seen once. This chain links TRBV6-1 with TRBJ1-3, with TRBD1 identical over 7 bases. The receptor was derived from a human donor with chronic lymphocytic leukemia. Sequenced here: PBMCs, sampled after 12 months of ibrutinib treatment. CDR3 sequence: CASSALQGIGNTIYF. CDR3 nucleotide sequence: TGTGCCAGCAGTGCCCTACAGGGGATCGGAAACACCATATATTTT.